Below, 10 T cell receptor beta chains from the same sample are listed, as sequenced in a study of CD8 T cells in ankylosing spondylitis. TCRdb re-analysed the 5' RACE reads in MiXCR, keeping a single row per CDR3 protein. The data hold around 150,000 distinct CDR3 sequences, with approximately 7.3% observed a single time. Sequencing input: blood, either unsorted or a sorted T cell fraction (not recorded which). Receptors originate from a female donor with ankylosing spondylitis or in good health (not recorded which).

In this sample, this clonotype turned up many times. This chain uses TRBV10-3 with TRBJ1-1; maybe TRBD1 (6 bases). The CDR3 has 13 amino acids. Germline V gives CDR1 ENHRY, CDR2 SYGVKD. V was trimmed by 2 bases and J by 5 bases, leaving 9 bases between them. CDR3 sequence (DNA): TGTGCCATCAGTGAGGAGGGGGGGACTGAAGCTTTCTTT. The encoded protein is CAISEEGGTEAFF.

This clonotype was seen at least ten times. The chain has TRBV12-3 or TRBV12-4 and TRBJ1-1; TRBD1 matches 8 bases. This CDR3 region has 15 residues. The junction had 6 bases not matched to a gene; V was cut back by 1 base and J by 5 bases. CDR3 in DNA: TGTGCCAGCAGTTTAGTAACAGGGGGAGGGACTGAAGCTTTCTTT. It yields the protein CASSLVTGGGTEAFF.

This clonotype came up many times. The V and J genes are TRBV5-1 and TRBJ1-1; D might be TRBD1 (5 bases). There are 15 residues in the CDR3. V dropped 0 bases and J dropped 0 bases, with 9 bases sitting between them. The germline V gene encodes CDR1 SGHRS and CDR2 YFSETQ. CDR3 residues: CASSLVQGMNTEAFF. The CDR3 nucleotides are TGCGCCAGCAGCTTGGTTCAGGGAATGAACACTGAAGCTTTCTTT.

This clonotype was seen at least ten times. The J gene is TRBJ1-2, the V gene TRBV4-3; the D is unclear. Germline CDR1 reads LGHNA; CDR2 reads YSLEER. The CDR3 loop spans 14 amino acids. Trimming cost V 5 bases and J 4 bases, with 14 bases left between them. The CDR3 DNA reads TGCGCCAGCAGCGTCTCCGTGGGTTCCTATGGCTACACCTTC. The encoded protein is CASSVSVGSYGYTF.

This clonotype was seen many times. The rearrangement uses TRBV7-9 and TRBJ1-1; perhaps TRBD1 as D (6 bases). This CDR3 is built from 15 residues. Trimming shortened V by 2 bases and J by 2 bases, and 12 bases separated the two germline ends. In germline, CDR1 is SEHNR, CDR2 FQNEAQ (reference sequence). The CDR3 DNA is TGTGCCAGCAGCTTATTTGCAGGGGTAAACACTGAAGCTTTCTTT. This gives the protein CASSLFAGVNTEAFF.

This clonotype was counted many times. The rearrangement joins TRBV12-5 to TRBJ2-1, with a tentative D call TRBD1 (5 bases). V was cut by 7 bases and J by 0 bases, with 10 bases left in between. The CDR3 covers 14 residues. CDR1 and CDR2 (germline): LGHNT, FRNRAP. The CDR3 region has the DNA TGTGCTAGTGTCGACAGTAGCTCCTACAATGAGCAGTTCTTC. Translating it yields CASVDSSSYNEQFF.

This clonotype was counted ten times or more. The chain couples TRBV28 to TRBJ1-6, with D perhaps TRBD1 (5 bases). CDR1 is MDHEN, CDR2 SYDVKM, per germline. V lost 4 bases to trimming and J lost 0 bases, with 7 bases between them. The CDR3 totals 15 residues. CDR3 sequence reads: CASSSGSSYNSPLHF. The CDR3 nucleotides are TGTGCCAGCAGTTCAGGGAGCTCCTATAATTCACCCCTCCACTTT.

At least ten counts were recorded for this clonotype. The chain uses TRBV4-1 and TRBJ2-5, with TRBD1 matching over 9 bases. This CDR3 comprises 16 residues. Looked up from germline, CDR1 is MGHRA and CDR2 is YSYEKL. Trimming cost V 1 base and J 3 bases; bases outside gene matches: 6. The CDR3, as DNA: TGCGCCAGCAGCCAAGTCCGACAGGGGGGGAAAGAGACCCAGTACTTC. Translated: CASSQVRQGGKETQYF.

This clonotype was recorded at least ten times. The CDR3 spells CASSTSGTDTQYF. The CDR3 DNA sequence: TGTGCCAGCAGCACCTCGGGCACAGATACGCAGTATTTT. The gene calls are TRBV7-2 and TRBJ2-3; D is ambiguous. The CDR3 is made up of 13 amino acids. V lost 5 bases to trimming and J lost 1 base, with 7 bases between them. In germline, CDR1 is SGHTA, CDR2 FQGNSA.

This clonotype appeared many times. The V gene is TRBV3-1, the J gene TRBJ1-1; TRBD1 might be the D (5 bases). Germline V lookup: CDR1 LGHDT, CDR2 YNNKEL (reference sequence). The CDR3 extends over 16 amino acids. V was trimmed by 2 bases and J by 0 bases, leaving 13 bases between them. The CDR3 DNA reads as TGTGCCAGCAGCCAAATCGGACAACTCATGAACACTGAAGCTTTCTTT. As protein: CASSQIGQLMNTEAFF.